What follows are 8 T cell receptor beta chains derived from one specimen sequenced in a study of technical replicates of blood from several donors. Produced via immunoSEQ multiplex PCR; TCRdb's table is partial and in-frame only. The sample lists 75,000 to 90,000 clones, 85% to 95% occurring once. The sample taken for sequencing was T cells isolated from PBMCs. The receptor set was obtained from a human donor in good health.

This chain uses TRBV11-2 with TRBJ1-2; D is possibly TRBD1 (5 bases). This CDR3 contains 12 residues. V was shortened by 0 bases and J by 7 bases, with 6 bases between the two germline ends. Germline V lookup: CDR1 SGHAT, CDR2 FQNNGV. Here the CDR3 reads CASSLDGAGYTF. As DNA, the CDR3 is TGTGCCAGCAGCTTAGATGGGGCTGGCTACACCTTC.

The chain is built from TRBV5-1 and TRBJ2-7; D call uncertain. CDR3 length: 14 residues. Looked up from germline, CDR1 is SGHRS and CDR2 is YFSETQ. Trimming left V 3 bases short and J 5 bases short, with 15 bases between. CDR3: CASSSLAGANEQYF. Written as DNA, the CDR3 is TGCGCCAGCAGCTCATTAGCCGGTGCCAACGAGCAGTACTTC.

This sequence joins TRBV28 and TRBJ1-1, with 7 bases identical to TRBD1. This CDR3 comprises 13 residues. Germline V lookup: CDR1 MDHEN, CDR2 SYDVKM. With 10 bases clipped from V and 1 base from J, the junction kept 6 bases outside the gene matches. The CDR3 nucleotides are TGTGCCACCCAGGGGGGAGCGAACACTGAAGCTTTCTTT. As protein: CATQGGANTEAFF.

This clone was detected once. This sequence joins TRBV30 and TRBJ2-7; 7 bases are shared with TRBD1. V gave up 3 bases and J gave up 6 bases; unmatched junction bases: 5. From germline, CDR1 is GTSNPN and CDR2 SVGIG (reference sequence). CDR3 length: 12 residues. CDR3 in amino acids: CAWSRNRGEQYF. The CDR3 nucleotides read TGTGCCTGGAGCCGGAACAGGGGCGAGCAGTACTTC. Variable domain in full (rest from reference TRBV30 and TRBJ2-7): SQTIHQWPATLVQPVGSPLSLECTVEGTSNPNLYWYRQAAGRGLQLLFYSVGIGQISSEVPQNLSASRPQDRQFILSSKKLLLSDSGFYLCAWSRNRGEQYFGPGTRLTVT.

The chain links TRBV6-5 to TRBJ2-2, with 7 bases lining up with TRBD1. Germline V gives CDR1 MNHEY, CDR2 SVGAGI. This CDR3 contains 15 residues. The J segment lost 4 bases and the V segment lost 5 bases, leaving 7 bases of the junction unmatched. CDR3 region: CASSPRGSGTGELFF. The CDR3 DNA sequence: TGTGCCAGCAGTCCCAGGGGGTCGGGCACCGGGGAGCTGTTTTTT.

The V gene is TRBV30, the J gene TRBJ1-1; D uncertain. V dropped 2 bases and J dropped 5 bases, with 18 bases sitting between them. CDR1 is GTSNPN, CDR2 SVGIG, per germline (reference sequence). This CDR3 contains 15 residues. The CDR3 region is CAWSLTREEATEAFF. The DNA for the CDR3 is TGTGCCTGGAGTCTCACCCGGGAAGAAGCTACTGAAGCTTTCTTT.

CDR3 loop: CASSSVNTGELFF. The CDR3 nucleotides read TGTGCCAGCAGCTCCGTTAACACCGGGGAGCTGTTTTTT. V is TRBV13 and J is TRBJ2-2; D is unresolved. The CDR3 totals 13 residues. V lost 4 bases to trimming and J lost 2 bases, with 5 bases between them. Germline CDR1 is PRHDT and CDR2 is FYEKMQ (reference sequence).

Written as DNA, the CDR3 is TGTGCCAGCAGCCCGCCACAGGGACTAGCGGGGGCCTTTGAGCAGTTCTTC. This gives the protein CASSPPQGLAGAFEQFF. J is TRBJ2-1 and V is TRBV5-6, with 14 bases aligning to TRBD2. Germline V gene lookup returns CDR1 SGHDT and CDR2 YYEEEE. The CDR3 totals 17 residues. V dropped 4 bases and J dropped 9; count of bases not matched to a gene: 12.